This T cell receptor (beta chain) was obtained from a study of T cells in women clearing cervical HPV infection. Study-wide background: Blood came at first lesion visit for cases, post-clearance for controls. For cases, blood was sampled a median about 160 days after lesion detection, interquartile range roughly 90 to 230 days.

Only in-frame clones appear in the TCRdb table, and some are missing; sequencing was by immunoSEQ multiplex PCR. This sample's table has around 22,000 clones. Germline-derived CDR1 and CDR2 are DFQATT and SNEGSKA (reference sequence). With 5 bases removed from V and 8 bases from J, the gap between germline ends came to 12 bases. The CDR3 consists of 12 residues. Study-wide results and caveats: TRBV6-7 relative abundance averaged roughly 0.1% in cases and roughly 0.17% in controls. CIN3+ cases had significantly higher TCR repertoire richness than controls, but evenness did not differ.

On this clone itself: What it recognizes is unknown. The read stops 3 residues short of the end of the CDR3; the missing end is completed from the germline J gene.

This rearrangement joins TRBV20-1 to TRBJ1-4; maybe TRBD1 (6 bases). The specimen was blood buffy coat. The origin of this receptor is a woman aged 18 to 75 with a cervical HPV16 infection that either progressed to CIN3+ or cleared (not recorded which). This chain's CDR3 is CSAEQGVEKLFF. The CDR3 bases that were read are TGCAGTGCTGAACAGGGAGTCGAAAAA.